The 22 T cell receptor beta chains below all came from one sample that was sequenced in a study of shared clonotypes between healthy human individuals. Positive CCR7 selection of CD45RO-negative cells yielded the naive CD8 cells, and terminally differentiated effector memory CD45RA+ cells were excluded. Sequenced by immunoSEQ multiplex PCR; TCRdb stores in-frame clones only, minus some. The table has hundreds of thousands of clones, approximately 95% seen once. Sequencing input: naive CD8+ T cells sorted from blood. The receptors originated from a woman aged 30 to 39 in good health.

The rearrangement uses TRBV5-1 and TRBJ2-3; 15 bases are shared with TRBD2. The CDR3 is 18 residues long. V lost 2 bases, J lost 0 bases, and 4 bases stayed unmatched. Germline CDR1 is SGHRS and CDR2 is YFSETQ. The CDR3 reads CASSFGLAGGTSTDTQYF. In DNA, the CDR3 is TGCGCCAGCAGCTTTGGACTAGCGGGAGGGACTAGCACAGATACGCAGTATTTT.

As to this clone: An end of the junction does not agree with germline; a read error may underlie this. The genes are TRBV28 and TRBJ2-7, with D perhaps TRBD2 (5 bases). This CDR3 is 13 amino acids long. CDR1 MDHEN and CDR2 SYDVKM come from the germline V gene. CDR3 in DNA: TGTGCCAGCTGTTTACCGGGATTGGGCGAGCAGTACTTC. Its translation is CASCLPGLGEQYF.

The rearrangement uses TRBV19 and TRBJ2-2; D is unresolved. V was shortened by 4 bases and J by 4 bases, with 19 bases between the two germline ends. The germline V gene has CDR1 LNHDA and CDR2 SQIVND (reference sequence). The length of the CDR3 is 17 residues. CDR3 protein: CASSTPELGVGTGELFF. The CDR3 DNA follows: TGTGCCAGTAGTACTCCTGAGCTCGGAGTCGGCACCGGGGAGCTGTTTTTT.

The V and J genes are TRBV7-9 and TRBJ2-1; D gene ambiguous. The CDR3 totals 12 residues. Germline assignment: CDR1 SEHNR and CDR2 FQNEAQ (reference sequence). The V gene lost 1 base and the J gene lost 9 bases, with 7 bases spanning the gap. CDR3 region: CASSLGLREQFF. Written as DNA, the CDR3 is TGTGCCAGCAGCTTAGGATTGCGTGAGCAGTTCTTC.

This rearrangement joins TRBV28 to TRBJ2-7, with a weak D call TRBD2 (6 bases). This CDR3 has 15 amino acids. The V end lost 3 bases, the J end lost 1 base, and 13 bases lay between the germline ends. The germline V gene encodes CDR1 MDHEN and CDR2 SYDVKM. The CDR3 region is CASSFPPGGSYEQYF. CDR3 bases: TGTGCCAGCAGTTTCCCCCCCGGAGGGTCCTACGAGCAGTACTTC.

The CDR3 loop is CASSMDPYYGYTF. CDR3 DNA sequence: TGTGCCAGTAGTATGGACCCTTACTATGGCTACACCTTC. This chain links TRBV19 with TRBJ1-2; D is unclear. The CDR3 runs to 13 residues. Germline V gene lookup returns CDR1 LNHDA and CDR2 SQIVND (reference sequence). Trimming took 3 bases from V and 3 from J, leaving 8 bases between them.

This clone was detected only a few times. The chain employs TRBV2 and TRBJ2-7, with 10 bases aligning to TRBD2. V shed 4 bases and J 3 bases; nucleotides not matched to a gene: 15. The CDR3 spans 18 residues. Per germline, CDR1 SNHLY and CDR2 FYNNEI. The CDR3 reads CASSGLAGAITSGYEQYF. The CDR3 coding sequence is TGTGCCAGCAGTGGGCTAGCGGGAGCCATAACTAGTGGCTACGAGCAGTACTTC.

The chain is built from TRBV6-5 and TRBJ1-5; possibly TRBD1 for D (5 bases). The germline CDR1 and CDR2 sequences are MNHEY and SVGAGI. This CDR3 has 14 amino acids. Trimming stripped 7 bases from V and 4 bases from J, with 14 bases between. This chain's CDR3 is CASMGSGQNQPQHF. Here the CDR3 DNA reads TGTGCCAGCATGGGGTCAGGGCAAAATCAGCCCCAGCATTTT.

This chain uses TRBV29-1 with TRBJ2-2; the D gene could be TRBD1 or TRBD2 (5 bases each). The CDR3 is 14 amino acids. V was clipped by 0 bases and J by 6 bases, with 11 bases between them. Germline CDR1 and CDR2: SQVTM and ANQGSEA. Here the CDR3 reads CSVEDQEGPGELFF. The CDR3 nucleotides are TGCAGCGTTGAAGATCAAGAGGGGCCCGGGGAGCTGTTTTTT.

The chain has TRBV7-6 and TRBJ1-4; D is unclear. The germline CDR1 and CDR2 sequences are SGHVS and FNYEAQ. The CDR3 has 13 amino acids. Trimming stripped 5 bases from V and 8 bases from J, with 12 bases between. The CDR3 is CASSRTTWEKLFF. The CDR3 bases are TGTGCCAGCAGCCGCACCACTTGGGAAAAACTGTTTTTT.

The chain joins TRBV7-9 to TRBJ2-3; 9 bases fit TRBD1. V shed 6 bases and J 5 bases; nucleotides not matched to a gene: 12. Looked up from germline, CDR1 is SEHNR and CDR2 is FQNEAQ (reference sequence). This CDR3 has 16 residues. The DNA of the CDR3 is TGTGCCAGCAGTCCTTCGACAGGGGGGGTTGTAGATACGCAGTATTTT. Amino acids: CASSPSTGGVVDTQYF. The complete variable domain, with remaining parts taken from reference TRBV7-9 and TRBJ2-3, reads DTGVSQNPRHKITKRGQNVTFRCDPISEHNRLYWYRQTLGQGPEFLTYFQNEAQLEKSRLLSDRFSAERPKGSFSTLEIQRTEQGDSAMYLCASSPSTGGVVDTQYFGPGTRLTVL.

The chain employs TRBV5-6 and TRBJ2-3, with 9 bases matching TRBD1. The CDR3 covers 15 residues. V was pared by 0 bases and J by 5 bases, with 4 bases of the junction left unmatched. Germline CDR1 SGHDT, CDR2 YYEEEE. The CDR3 region has the DNA TGTGCCAGCAGCTTGGAACAGGGGGCGGTAGATACGCAGTATTTT. Protein sequence: CASSLEQGAVDTQYF.

The genes are TRBV28 and TRBJ2-7; D gene uncertain. The CDR3 has 16 residues. Deletions cut 4 bases from V and 3 bases from J, with 19 bases between. Germline V lookup: CDR1 MDHEN, CDR2 SYDVKM. The CDR3 is CASSCITCRMLYEQYF. CDR3 coding DNA: TGTGCCAGCAGTTGCATAACGTGCAGGATGCTCTACGAGCAGTACTTC.

V usage is TRBV15 and J usage is TRBJ2-7; D may match TRBD1 or TRBD2 (5 bases each). V was trimmed by 2 bases and J by 6 bases, leaving 14 bases between them. CDR1 is LNHNV, CDR2 YYDKDF, per germline (reference sequence). The CDR3 sequence is 14 residues long. The CDR3 DNA reads TGTGCCACCAGCAGATCGGGGACGGGGCGCGAGCAGTACTTC. This codes for CATSRSGTGREQYF. Using reference TRBV15 and TRBJ2-7 for the parts outside the CDR3, the full variable domain is DAMVIQNPRYQVTQFGKPVTLSCSQTLNHNVMYWYQQKSSQAPKLLFHYYDKDFNNEADTPDNFQSRRPNTSFCFLDIRSPGLGDTAMYLCATSRSGTGREQYFGPGTRLTVT.

This chain joins TRBV11-1 and TRBJ2-7; 9 bases match TRBD1. V lost 5 bases, J lost 6 bases, and 5 bases stayed unmatched. CDR1 is SGHAT, CDR2 FQDESV, per germline (reference sequence). This CDR3 has 13 amino acids. The CDR3 coding sequence is TGTGCCAGCAGCCTAGGGACAGGGCGCGAGCAGTACTTC. It codes for CASSLGTGREQYF.

The V call is TRBV28, the J call TRBJ2-2, with D uncertain. Trimming removed 7 bases at V and 3 bases at J, with 9 bases between. The CDR3 length is 13 residues. CDR1 MDHEN and CDR2 SYDVKM come from the germline V gene. The CDR3 sequence: CASTYTDTGELFF. CDR3 bases: TGTGCCAGCACGTACACTGACACCGGGGAGCTGTTTTTT.

The V and J genes are TRBV7-9 and TRBJ2-7; D remains ambiguous. This CDR3 comprises 14 residues. V shed 3 bases and J shed 0 bases, with 9 bases lying between them. The germline V gene encodes CDR1 SEHNR and CDR2 FQNEAQ (reference sequence). CDR3 sequence: CASSLIGYSYEQYF. The DNA of the CDR3 is TGTGCCAGCAGCTTGATAGGGTACTCCTACGAGCAGTACTTC.

This rearrangement joins TRBV19 to TRBJ1-5, with 9 bases fitting TRBD1. V was pared by 3 bases and J by 7 bases, with 13 bases of the junction left unmatched. The CDR3 totals 17 residues. CDR1 is LNHDA, CDR2 SQIVND, per germline (reference sequence). CDR3 in DNA: TGTGCCAGTAGTATGTTAGTTGTGGGACAGGGCGTCCAGCCCCAGCATTTT. It is translated as CASSMLVVGQGVQPQHF.

The chain recombines TRBV2 with TRBJ1-1; D perhaps matches TRBD1 (5 bases). The V and J ends lost 3 bases and 0 bases respectively, with 8 bases between them. The CDR3 is 14 residues long. The germline V gene encodes CDR1 SNHLY and CDR2 FYNNEI. CDR3 residues: CASSETVMNTEAFF. For the CDR3, the DNA is TGTGCCAGCAGTGAGACAGTCATGAACACTGAAGCTTTCTTT.

The gene calls are TRBV13 and TRBJ2-2; 12 bases align to TRBD2. The CDR3 runs 18 residues. CDR1 PRHDT and CDR2 FYEKMQ come from the germline V gene (reference sequence). The trim removed 0 bases at V and 4 bases at J, leaving 6 bases unmatched. The CDR3 bases are TGTGCCAGCAGCTTAGGCCCCGTACTAGCGGGAGGCACCGGGGAGCTGTTTTTT. It is translated as CASSLGPVLAGGTGELFF.

The V gene is TRBV19, the J gene TRBJ2-1, with D maybe TRBD1 (6 bases). Germline CDR1 and CDR2: LNHDA and SQIVND (reference sequence). V lost 4 bases to trimming and J lost 1 base, with 14 bases between them. The CDR3 spans 16 residues. CDR3 coding DNA: TGTGCCAGTAGTAGTAGTACAGGGCCGTCCTACAATGAGCAGTTCTTC. It specifies CASSSSTGPSYNEQFF.

The V gene is TRBV13, the J gene TRBJ2-1; tentative D call: TRBD1 (6 bases). The V end lost 2 bases, the J end lost 4 bases, and 6 bases lay between the germline ends. Germline-derived CDR1 and CDR2 are PRHDT and FYEKMQ (reference sequence). The CDR3 sequence is 13 residues long. The CDR3 DNA is TGTGCCAGCAGCTTAAGGGGGTACAATGAGCAGTTCTTC. It encodes CASSLRGYNEQFF.